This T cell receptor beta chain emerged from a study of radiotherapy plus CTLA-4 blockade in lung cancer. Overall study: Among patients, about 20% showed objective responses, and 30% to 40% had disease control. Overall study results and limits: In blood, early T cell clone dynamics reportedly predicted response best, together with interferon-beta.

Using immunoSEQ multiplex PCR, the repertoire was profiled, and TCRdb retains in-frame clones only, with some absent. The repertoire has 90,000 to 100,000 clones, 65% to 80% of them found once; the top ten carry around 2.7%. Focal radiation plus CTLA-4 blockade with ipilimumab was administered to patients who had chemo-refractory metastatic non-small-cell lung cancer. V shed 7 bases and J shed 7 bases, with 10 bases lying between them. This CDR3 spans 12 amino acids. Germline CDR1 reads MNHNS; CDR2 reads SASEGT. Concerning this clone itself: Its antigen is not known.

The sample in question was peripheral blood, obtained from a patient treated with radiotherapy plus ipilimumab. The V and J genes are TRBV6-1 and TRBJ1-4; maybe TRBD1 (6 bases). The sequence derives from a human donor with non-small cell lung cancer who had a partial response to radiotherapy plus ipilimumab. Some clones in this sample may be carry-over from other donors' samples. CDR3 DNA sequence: TGTGCCAGCAAACAGGGCGGTGAAAAACTGTTTTTT. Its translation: CASKQGGEKLFF.